These 2 T cell receptor beta chains originate from one sample sequenced in a study of T cell repertoires in cytomegalovirus infection (dated by TCRdb to between 2017 and 2020). Reading the label with the study, this specimen's treatment or condition is: in vitro stimulation with specific CMV peptide epitopes to enrich CMV-specific T cells. Their target antigens are unknown. Sequencing was carried out with an Illumina HiSeq 1500. The raw public data were reprocessed by TCRdb itself: fastp quality trimming at Q25, MiXCR clonotype calling, in-frame beta chains only. Entries that share a CDR3 protein sequence are merged under the most common genes and DNA. For this sample the table gives under 450,000 distinct CDR3 sequences, of which roughly 34% were detected only once. Together, the top ten hold about 13% of the sample. The material sequenced was cultured PBMCs, taken from culture after CMV antigen stimulation. Receptors were obtained from a human donor in good health (CMV status not recorded). Some clones in this sample may be carry-over from other donors' samples.

The chain combines TRBV12-3 or TRBV12-4 with TRBJ2-1; TRBD2 matches 12 bases. Trimming took 6 bases from V and 5 from J; bases not matched to a gene: 11. The CDR3 runs to 17 residues. The CDR3 DNA sequence: TGTGCCAGCAGGCCCCGGACTAGCGGGAATTCGGACAATGAGCAGTTCTTC. Its protein is CASRPRTSGNSDNEQFF.

This clonotype turned up a few times. The rearrangement uses TRBV7-9 and TRBJ2-7; 14 bases line up with TRBD2. CDR1 SEHNR and CDR2 FQNEAQ come from the germline V gene (reference sequence). The V segment lost 5 bases and the J segment 4 bases; nucleotides outside the gene matches: 4. The CDR3 length is 15 residues. The CDR3 nucleotides are TGTGCCAGCAGCCCCGGGACTAGCGGGAGTTACGAGCAGTACGTC. As protein: CASSPGTSGSYEQYV.